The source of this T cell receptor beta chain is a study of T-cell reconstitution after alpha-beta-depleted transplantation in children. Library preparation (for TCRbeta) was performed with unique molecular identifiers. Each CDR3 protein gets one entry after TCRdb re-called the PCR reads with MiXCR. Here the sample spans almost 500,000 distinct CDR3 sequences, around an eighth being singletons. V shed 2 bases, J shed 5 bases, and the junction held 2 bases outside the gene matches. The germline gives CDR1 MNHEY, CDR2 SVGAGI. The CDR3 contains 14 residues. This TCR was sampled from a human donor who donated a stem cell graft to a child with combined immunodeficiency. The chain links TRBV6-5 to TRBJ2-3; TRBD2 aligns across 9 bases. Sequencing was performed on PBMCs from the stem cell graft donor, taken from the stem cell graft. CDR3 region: CASSYGSGRDTQYF. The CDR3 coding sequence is TGTGCCAGCAGTTACGGTAGCGGGAGAGATACGCAGTATTTT.